This T cell receptor beta chain derives from a study of blood T cell repertoires in COVID-19. TCRdb's copy holds only in-frame clones and misses some; the assay was immunoSEQ multiplex PCR. The table lists about 150,000 clones, about 86% of them singletons. Germline CDR1 is SGHAT and CDR2 is FQNNGV. Trimming took off 7 bases at V and 8 bases at J, with 12 bases between the two ends. The CDR3 has 12 residues. The chain carries TRBV11-2 and TRBJ2-1, with a tentative D call TRBD2 (6 bases). This receptor was identified in a man in his fifties or sixties who had recovered from COVID-19. Sequences were obtained from PBMCs or T cells enriched from blood (not recorded which). The CDR3, as DNA: TGTGCCAGCACCTACGGGGGAGATGAGCAGTTCTTC. This translates into CASTYGGDEQFF.